The clone carrying this T cell receptor (beta chain) showed up many times. Antigen unknown. TCRdb used MiXCR to reprocess the reads, holding one entry per CDR3 protein. The top ten hold less than 3% of the sample, which has about 300,000 distinct CDR3 sequences, around 10% seen once. This sample was included in a study of T cell repertoires in cytomegalovirus infection. Study-wide background: Both CMV infection and a matching HLA type were indicated by public TCR beta signatures. Study-level points and caveats: It was HLA-C-restricted CMV-specific TCR beta clonotypes that dominated the response ex vivo. Carriers of CMV and the relevant HLA type were discriminated by public TCR beta frequency.

J gave up 7 bases and V 3 bases, and 11 bases lay outside the gene matches. Germline V gene data show CDR1 as SGHAT and CDR2 as FQNNGV. The CDR3 is 16 residues long. This chain connects TRBV11-2 to TRBJ2-5; 10 bases are shared with TRBD1. The receptor was derived from a human donor in good health (CMV status not recorded). Some clones in this sample may be carry-over from other donors' samples. Sequences were obtained from PBMCs. This CDR3 reads CASSFQPGQGSGTQYF. The CDR3 region has the DNA TGTGCCAGCAGCTTCCAGCCGGGACAGGGGAGTGGGACCCAGTACTTC.